A selection of T cell receptor beta chains follows, all from one sample in a study of T cell responses to AZD1222 COVID-19 vaccine. Profiled with immunoSEQ multiplex PCR; TCRdb holds only in-frame clones, not every one. Here the sample spans about 140,000 clones, 85% to 95% being singletons. This material consisted of peripheral blood, taken 28 days after the second AZD1222 dose. These receptors were taken from an adult who received the AZD1222 COVID-19 vaccine. CDR3s include the opening cysteine and the closing phenylalanine or tryptophan. A D gene is named only where the DNA matches it firmly.

TRBD1	13	TRBJ1-1	TRBV30	CAMGSTGGTEAFF
-	13	TRBJ2-7	TRBV7-2	CASSATTLYEQYF
-	18	TRBJ1-2	TRBV4-1	CASSQDIYSGRPPYGYTF
-	13	TRBJ2-1	TRBV5-8	CASSLNRYNEQFF
-	15	TRBJ2-7	TRBV7-2	CASFPWGGPSYEQYF
-	14	TRBJ2-3	TRBV18	CASSTVLYTDTQYF
-	13	TRBJ2-5	TRBV28	CASSIGYQETQYF
-	14	TRBJ1-1	TRBV7-9	CASSHRVFGTEAFF
-	17	TRBJ2-5	TRBV7-9	CASSAEWAGPYQETQYF
TRBD1	24	TRBJ2-2	TRBV6-8	CASRRQGSPTTYRGEKDNTGELFF
TRBD1	12	TRBJ1-2	TRBV7-2	CASSRRTGSYTF
-	11	TRBJ2-4	TRBV24-1	CATSDLNIQYF
-	13	TRBJ2-3	TRBV9	CASSGARTDTQYF
-	13	TRBJ1-6	TRBV4-3	CASSLKQGSPLHF
-	14	TRBJ1-1	TRBV5-1	CASSLDQGGTEAFF
TRBD1	14	TRBJ2-1	TRBV5-1	CASTGGTGGPEQFF
-	14	TRBJ2-3	TRBV7-8	CASAPRGGADTQYF
-	12	TRBJ2-2	TRBV6-5	CASGQNTGELFF
TRBD1	17	TRBJ2-1	TRBV6-2/TRBV6-3	CASSYLYPGTGEHPQFF
-	13	TRBJ2-1	TRBV7-2	CASSSDSYNEQFF
-	14	TRBJ2-7	TRBV7-9	CASSSRAGTDEQYF
-	11	TRBJ2-3	TRBV11-2	CASSVRGTQYF
-	14	TRBJ1-4	TRBV15	CATKHREANEKLFF
TRBD2	14	TRBJ2-1	TRBV7-9	CASSSSGTNNEQFF
TRBD2	16	TRBJ2-1	TRBV5-1	CASRQTPGTSAYEQFF
-	13	TRBJ2-7	TRBV19	CASSIGQFYEQYF
TRBD2	17	TRBJ2-7	TRBV3-1/TRBV3-2	CASSQDLPGGLPYEQYF
-	13	TRBJ1-2	TRBV12-2	CASRFWVAYGYTF
TRBD2	17	TRBJ2-7	TRBV5-4	CASSSGLAGGPRGEQYF
-	14	TRBJ1-5	TRBV6-2/TRBV6-3	CASSYQQGAQPQHF
-	12	TRBJ2-1	TRBV27	CASSLRGWEQFF
-	14	TRBJ2-3	TRBV19	CARPAGSMEHTQYF
-	15	TRBJ2-2	TRBV6-2/TRBV6-3	CASSYAEQSTGELFF
-	15	TRBJ1-1	TRBV12-5	CASASFAGENTEAFF
-	17	TRBJ2-6	TRBV27	CASRSGLSLSGANVLTF
TRBD2	13	TRBJ2-7	TRBV6-5	CASGTSVGYEQYF
-	15	TRBJ1-2	TRBV11-1	CASSPDTLYTYGYTF
-	15	TRBJ1-5	TRBV19	CASALYAVPNQPQHF
TRBD1	15	TRBJ2-7	TRBV19	CASSMGDRYNYEQYF
-	12	TRBJ1-1	TRBV29-1	CSVEDRRTEAFF
-	16	TRBJ1-1	TRBV19	CASSTPLGRLNTEAFF
TRBD2	15	TRBJ2-5	TRBV28	CASSRTSGSRETQYF